This TCR beta chain originates from a study of T cell responses to AZD1222 COVID-19 vaccine (dated by TCRdb to 2020 to 2023). At the level of the whole study: TCR sequencing covered fewer than 250 trial participants: about 210 given two doses of AZD1222 and 26 given two doses of MenACWY control vaccine. Enrollment into the trials was organized by age into subgroups of 18-55, 56-69 and 70-plus years, and those subgroups contained about 160, 30 and 59 TCR-sequenced participants, respectively. What the research found in general, with its limitations: Because no day 14 peak-response samples were available, the repertoires could be characterized only after the peak T cell response. The 56-69-year group was small, and its depth increase did not reach significance, likely because of low power. Conclusions about previously exposed vaccinees are limited because only a handful of AZD1222 recipients were SARS-CoV-2 seropositive at baseline. Spike-specific TCR breadth and depth rose significantly after two AZD1222 doses compared with day 0 and with MenACWY recipients. CD4 TCRs associated with the vaccine covered the entire spike protein, and the dominant responses were in regions 160-218 and 743-854. Most participants were white British and females outnumbered males, and the authors suggested that clonal diversity may have been underestimated. Reportedly, close to half of the unique spike-specific TCRs recognized epitopes lying outside the regions that are mutated in the B.1.351 and B.1.1.7 variants.

The CDR3 regions of human TCRbeta chains were analyzed by immunosequencing. Concerning the study's data processing: TCRs in the repertoires were compared against a reference library of SARS-CoV-2-specific TCRs that had been generated with the MIRA antigen-specificity platform. Breadth was defined as the fraction of unique TCRs that were SARS-CoV-2-associated. Depth was defined as the fraction of total T cells that were SARS-CoV-2-associated. Using the MIRA data, each spike-specific TCR was mapped to the spike region that the TCR reacts to and placed in a CD4 or CD8 class. Log10-transformed breadth and depth values were compared by one-way ANOVA with Sidak's multiple comparisons tests. TCRdb mirrors the immuneACCESS table, restricted to in-frame sequences. Some clones are absent from its copies; in checked studies, under half trace to an unresolved V gene, and the reason for the others is unknown. That table is the source of V, J and clone size, and D and trimming were worked out from the DNA. In all, the sample holds roughly 48,000 clones, and 70% to 90% of those were seen once. The top ten hold approximately 5% of the sample.

As to this clone: What this receptor recognizes is not known. Base qualities are not at hand, and no much larger clone is one base apart.

For CDR1 and CDR2, the germline V gene lists MNHEY and SVGEGT. A distance of 6 bases separates the germline ends of V and J, which lose 2 bases and 4 bases respectively. The CDR3 contains 13 residues, cysteine and phenylalanine counted. CDR3 DNA only is kept here, 39 bases in frame from base 1. This specimen's time point label, per the study, means: about 28 days (+/-7) after the second vaccine dose. Because spike-specific TCR depth and breadth did not differ between the two schedules, AZD1222 recipients who got a second dose at roughly 4 weeks were pooled with those who got a second dose at roughly 12 weeks. Samples from vaccinated people were obtained from the UK trials COV001 and COV002, which included a single-blind randomized controlled phase 2/3 trial of AZD1222 (ChAdOx1 nCoV-19) in healthy adults. For TCRbeta chain sequencing, PBMC samples were collected from trial participants at day 0 and at day 28 after the second dose.

This TCR derives from an adult who received the AZD1222 COVID-19 vaccine. The specimen was peripheral blood, collected 28 days after the second AZD1222 dose. The chain is assembled from TRBV6-2 or TRBV6-3 and TRBJ2-1, with no confidently assigned D gene. The sequenced DNA: TGTGCCAGCAGTTACGGACGGTACAATGAGCAGTTCTTC. Protein translation: CASSYGRYNEQFF.